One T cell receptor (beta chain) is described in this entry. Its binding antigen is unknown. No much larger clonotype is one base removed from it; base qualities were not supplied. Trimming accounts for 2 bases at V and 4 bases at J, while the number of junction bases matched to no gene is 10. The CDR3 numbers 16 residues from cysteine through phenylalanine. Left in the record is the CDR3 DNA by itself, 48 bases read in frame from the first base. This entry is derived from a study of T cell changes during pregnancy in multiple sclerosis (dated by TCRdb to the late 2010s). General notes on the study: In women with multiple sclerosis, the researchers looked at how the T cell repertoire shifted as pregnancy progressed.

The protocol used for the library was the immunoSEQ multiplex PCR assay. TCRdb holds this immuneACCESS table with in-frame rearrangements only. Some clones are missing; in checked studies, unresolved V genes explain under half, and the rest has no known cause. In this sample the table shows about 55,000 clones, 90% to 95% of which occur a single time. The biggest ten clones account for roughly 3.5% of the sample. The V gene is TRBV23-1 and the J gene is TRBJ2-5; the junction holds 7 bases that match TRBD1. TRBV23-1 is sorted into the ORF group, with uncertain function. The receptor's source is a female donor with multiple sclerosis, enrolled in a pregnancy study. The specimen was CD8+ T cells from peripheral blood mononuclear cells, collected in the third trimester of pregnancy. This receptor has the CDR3 CASSQPKTGVAETQYF. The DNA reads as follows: TGCGCCAGCAGTCAACCCAAAACAGGGGTGGCAGAGACCCAGTACTTC.